This TCR beta chain was sequenced for a study of T cell responses to AZD1222 COVID-19 vaccine. General observations from the study: Unmutated variant regions are reportedly the target of nearly half of TCRs that are spike-specific. Donor demographics were predominantly white British with a female majority; clonal diversity may be underestimated.

Of note for this clone: The antigen remains undetermined.

The repertoire was sequenced with immunoSEQ multiplex PCR; TCRdb's copy has only in-frame clones and lacks some. The table records some 280,000 clones, around 93% of them present only once. The TCR was taken from an adult who received the AZD1222 COVID-19 vaccine. The source material was peripheral blood, sampled 28 days after the second AZD1222 dose.

This chain's CDR3 is CAWSLGSVNQPQHF. CDR3 coding DNA: TGTGCCTGGAGCTTGGGGTCAGTGAATCAGCCCCAGCATTTT. The chain couples TRBV30 to TRBJ1-5; no firm D call. Germline V gene lookup returns CDR1 GTSNPN and CDR2 SVGIG (reference sequence). The V gene lost 3 bases and the J gene lost 4 bases, with 13 bases spanning the gap. The CDR3 has 14 residues.